This is a list of T cell receptor beta chains from one sample in a study of human T cells and chemical hapten exposure. TCRdb called the RACE reads again in MiXCR, with one record for every CDR3 protein. The sample includes hundreds of thousands of distinct CDR3 sequences, about 6.3% of them seen just once. The specimen comprised whole blood, sampled in connection with sensitization to the hapten diphenylcyclopropenone (DPC). These receptors all stem from a woman aged 18-29 years with alopecia areata. Some clones in this sample may be carry-over from other donors' samples. CDR3s include the opening cysteine and the closing phenylalanine or tryptophan. A D gene is named only where the DNA matches it firmly. Expanded clones are given a class, and other clones once, few, many or no size at all.

j_call,d_call,v_call,cdr3_length,clone_size,cdr3_nt,cdr3_aa
TRBJ2-3,TRBD2,TRBV5-1,18,many,TGCGCCAGCAGCTTGTACAGTTGGGCTAGCGGGGGGGCAGATACGCAGTATTTT,CASSLYSWASGGADTQYF
TRBJ1-1,-,TRBV6-1,13,many,TGTGCCAGCAGTGAATTGTACAGGGCTGAAGCTTTCTTT,CASSELYRAEAFF
TRBJ1-3,-,TRBV2,14,-,TGTGCCAGCAGTGTGAACGGGGTTAGAAACACCATATATTTT,CASSVNGVRNTIYF
TRBJ1-2,-,TRBV20-1,14,-,TGCAGTGCTAGAGATCAGCGGGGCGAGTGGGGCTACACCTTC,CSARDQRGEWGYTF
TRBJ2-3,-,TRBV20-1,18,-,TGCAGTGCTAGAGATAAGTGGGTGTCGGGGGGCCCCACAGATACGCAGTATTTT,CSARDKWVSGGPTDTQYF
TRBJ1-2,-,TRBV5-1,14,-,TGCGCCAGCAGCTTGGAGGCGGGAACCTATGGCTACACCTTC,CASSLEAGTYGYTF
TRBJ2-1,TRBD2,TRBV20-1,14,-,TGCAGTGCTCCGGATGCGGGGGGGCTCGAGGAGCAGTTCTTC,CSAPDAGGLEEQFF
TRBJ1-1,-,TRBV7-9,14,many,TGTGCCAGCAGCTTAGCGCTACAGGGCACTGAAGCTTTCTTT,CASSLALQGTEAFF
TRBJ1-4,TRBD1,TRBV4-2,17,few,TGTGCCAGCAGCCAAAAAGAGGGCAGGGGGTCTGGAGAAAAACTGTTTTTT,CASSQKEGRGSGEKLFF
TRBJ1-2,TRBD1,TRBV20-1,14,-,TGCAGTGCTGCGACAGGGGATGCTAACTATGGCTACACCTTC,CSAATGDANYGYTF
TRBJ1-6,TRBD1,TRBV3-1,15,many,TGTGCCAGCAGCCACCGGGACAGGGGGCATTCACCCCTCCACTTT,CASSHRDRGHSPLHF
TRBJ1-5,-,TRBV20-1,13,many,TGCAGTGCTAGCTCTCACGGTTATCAGCCCCAGCATTTT,CSASSHGYQPQHF
TRBJ1-1,TRBD1,TRBV6-5,15,many,TGTGCCAGCAGCCCATTCAACAGGGGGAACACTGAAGCTTTCTTT,CASSPFNRGNTEAFF
TRBJ1-2,-,TRBV29-1,15,many,TGCAGCGTTGAAATGGTTGGATCCGGGGATCGTGGCTACACCTTC,CSVEMVGSGDRGYTF
TRBJ1-1,TRBD1,TRBV4-2,17,few,TGTGCCAGCAGCCCTACAGGGACAGGCGTTGTGAACACTGAAGCTTTCTTT,CASSPTGTGVVNTEAFF
TRBJ2-7,-,TRBV7-9,15,-,TGTGCCAGCAGCTTAGCCCCAAACCCAATAGGCGAGCAGTACTTC,CASSLAPNPIGEQYF
TRBJ1-6,-,TRBV12-3/TRBV12-4,15,many,TGTGCCAGCAGTCCCCGGAGAGGGAGACATTCACCCCTCCACTTT,CASSPRRGRHSPLHF
TRBJ1-1,-,TRBV12-3/TRBV12-4,14,many,TGTGCCAGCAGTTCGGGACGGGTGAACACTGAAGCTTTCTTT,CASSSGRVNTEAFF
TRBJ2-7,-,TRBV4-3,15,few,TGCGCCAGCAGCCAAGATTGGGGCAGAAACTACGAGCAGTACTTC,CASSQDWGRNYEQYF
TRBJ1-2,-,TRBV7-9,13,-,TGTGCCAGCAGCCCAGGTCCTCCCGATGGCTACACCTTC,CASSPGPPDGYTF
TRBJ1-4,-,TRBV2,14,few,TGTGCCTATGGGTATACGGTGGGAAATGAAAAACTGTTTTTT,CAYGYTVGNEKLFF
TRBJ1-2,-,TRBV7-2,15,few,TGTGCCAGCAGCCACCCACTTTCAGGGTACTATGGCTACACCTTC,CASSHPLSGYYGYTF
TRBJ1-1,-,TRBV10-3,12,many,TGTGCCATCTACGGCAGGGGCACTGAAGCTTTCTTT,CAIYGRGTEAFF
TRBJ1-1,TRBD1,TRBV20-1,16,-,TGCAGTGCTAGGCGGACAGGGAAAATCCTGAACACTGAAGCTTTCTTT,CSARRTGKILNTEAFF
TRBJ2-3,-,TRBV14,15,many,TGTGCCAGCAGCCGAACAGAAGTGAGATCGGATACGCAGTATTTT,CASSRTEVRSDTQYF
TRBJ2-3,TRBD2,TRBV6-2/TRBV6-3,15,many,TGTGCCAGCAGTTACGATAGCGGGGGTACAGATACGCAGTATTTT,CASSYDSGGTDTQYF
TRBJ1-1,TRBD1,TRBV28,14,many,TGTGCCAGCAGCGTAGGACAGGGTGACACTGAAGCTTTCTTT,CASSVGQGDTEAFF
TRBJ1-4,-,TRBV20-1,13,many,TGCAGTGCGCGTGAGGGGGGCCGTGAAAAACTGTTTTTT,CSAREGGREKLFF
TRBJ1-2,TRBD1,TRBV6-1,16,few,TGTGCCAGCAGTGAAGCGCTAACAGGGGGAGGGTATGGCTACACCTTC,CASSEALTGGGYGYTF
TRBJ2-2,-,TRBV24-1,13,few,TGTGCCACCATGGAATCGTACACCGGGGAGCTGTTTTTT,CATMESYTGELFF
TRBJ2-3,TRBD2,TRBV5-4,16,few,TGTGCCAGCAGCTCAACCCGAGGGACTAGCGCTGATACGCAGTATTTT,CASSSTRGTSADTQYF
TRBJ2-4,TRBD1,TRBV18,14,many,TGTGCCAGCTCATTGACAGGGGGCGAGAACATTCAGTACTTC,CASSLTGGENIQYF
TRBJ1-1,-,TRBV5-1,16,few,TGCGCCAGCAGATTTCCCCATGACAGCATGAACACTGAAGCTTTCTTT,CASRFPHDSMNTEAFF
TRBJ2-5,TRBD2,TRBV29-1,15,-,TGCAGCGTTGTTAGTAGCGGGGGGGCGGGTGAGACCCAGTACTTC,CSVVSSGGAGETQYF
TRBJ1-3,-,TRBV29-1,14,-,TGCAGCGTTGCCAGCCCGGTACAGGGAAACACCATATATTTT,CSVASPVQGNTIYF
TRBJ1-4,-,TRBV2,13,many,TGTGCCAGCAGTGAGAGGATAGATGAAAAACTGTTTTTT,CASSERIDEKLFF
TRBJ2-3,-,TRBV10-3,14,many,TGTGCCATCAAGCCAGGGAGGTACACAGATACGCAGTATTTT,CAIKPGRYTDTQYF
TRBJ2-7,-,TRBV4-3,16,few,TGCGCCAGCAGCCTACAGGAAGGGGGGGAAGACCACGAGCAGTACTTC,CASSLQEGGEDHEQYF
TRBJ2-1,-,TRBV6-2/TRBV6-3,14,-,TGTGCCAGCGTCGCGGGGGCTAACGCGAATGAGCAGTTCTTC,CASVAGANANEQFF
TRBJ1-1,-,TRBV9,15,many,TGTGCCAGCAGCCCGGACCCTAATTCGAACACTGAAGCTTTCTTT,CASSPDPNSNTEAFF
TRBJ2-5,TRBD2,TRBV4-2,15,-,TGTGCCAGCAGCCAAAGCGGGGGGGCAAGGGAGACCCAGTACTTC,CASSQSGGARETQYF
TRBJ1-6,TRBD1,TRBV18,15,many,TGTGCCAGCTCCCGGGGGGACAGAGAGAATTCACCCCTCCACTTT,CASSRGDRENSPLHF
TRBJ2-3,TRBD1,TRBV5-1,15,-,TGCGCCAGCAGCATCGGACAGGGGAGGGCAGATACGCAGTATTTT,CASSIGQGRADTQYF
TRBJ1-1,-,TRBV6-6,12,-,TGTGCCAGCAGTTACCGGCATACCGAAGCTTTCTTT,CASSYRHTEAFF
TRBJ2-2,-,TRBV3-1,14,few,TGTGCCAGCAGCCAAGGACAATTGATCGGGGAGCTGTTTTTT,CASSQGQLIGELFF
TRBJ2-5,TRBD2,TRBV20-1,16,many,TGCAGTGCTAGAAGGCCCACGGGGGGGCAACAAGAGACCCAGTACTTC,CSARRPTGGQQETQYF
TRBJ1-4,-,TRBV10-3,12,many,TGTGCCACCCGGGGGCAGGTCGAAAAACTGTTTTTT,CATRGQVEKLFF
TRBJ1-1,-,TRBV28,12,many,TGTGCCAGCAGTTTATTGGAGGGTGAAGCTTTCTTT,CASSLLEGEAFF